This T cell receptor (beta chain) was captured in a study of blood T cell repertoires in COVID-19. Study overall: The United States, Italy and Spain were the sources of the acute and convalescent COVID-19 samples.

Libraries were prepared by immunoSEQ multiplex PCR; TCRdb keeps only in-frame clonotypes and omits some of them. Found here are approximately 50,000 clones, over 70% of them singletons; the top ten hold 5.2%. Trimming pared 3 bases from V and 0 bases from J, leaving 5 bases between. Germline values: CDR1 GTSNPN, CDR2 SVGIG (reference sequence). This CDR3 spans 12 amino acids. The chain is built from TRBV30 and TRBJ1-1, with D hard to call. Sequencing used peripheral blood. The clonotype was recovered from a human donor in a cohort sampled during active COVID-19. The CDR3 coding sequence is TGTGCCTGGAGCAGGATGAACACTGAAGCTTTCTTT. Amino acid sequence: CAWSRMNTEAFF.